A single sample gave rise to the 30 T cell receptor beta chains below, sequenced in a study of patients and donors after allogeneic stem cell transplantation (dated by TCRdb to between 2020 and 2021). The library came from RT-PCR. Sequencing relied on a NextSeq 550. The public sequencing data were trimmed at Q25 with fastp and processed into clonotypes with MiXCR by TCRdb, which kept only in-frame beta chains. One record per CDR3 amino acid sequence lists the most common genes and DNA. The sample table records tens of thousands of distinct CDR3 sequences; about 5% of these occur just once. In total, the top ten clones hold around 2.6% of the sample. The material sequenced was blood, either unsorted or a sorted T cell fraction (not recorded which). These receptor sequences come from a human donor who was either an allogeneic HSCT recipient or a stem cell or donor lymphocyte infusion donor (not recorded which). It is not recorded whose cells these are; they may come from a transplant donor.

Ten or more counts support this clonotype. This chain connects TRBV11-2 to TRBJ1-2; no reliable D call. Trimming cost V 5 bases and J 3 bases, with 10 bases left between them. Germline V gene lookup returns CDR1 SGHAT and CDR2 FQNNGV. This CDR3 contains 13 residues. CDR3 region: CASSRLADYGYTF. DNA for the CDR3: TGTGCCAGCAGCCGACTCGCGGACTATGGCTACACCTTC. Complete variable domain (other parts from reference TRBV11-2 and TRBJ1-2): EAGVAQSPRYKIIEKRQSVAFWCNPISGHATLYWYQQILGQGPKLLIQFQNNGVVDDSQLPKDRFSAERLKGVDSTLKIQPAKLEDSAVYLCASSRLADYGYTFGSGTRLTVV.

This clonotype was detected ten times or more. The V gene is TRBV2, the J gene TRBJ1-6, with 12 bases aligning to TRBD1. Germline-derived CDR1 and CDR2 are SNHLY and FYNNEI. The CDR3 is 14 residues long. With 6 bases clipped from V and 10 bases from J, the junction kept 4 bases outside the gene matches. The DNA of the CDR3 is TGTGCCAGCAGCGGGACAGGGGGCAGGTCACCCCTCCACTTT. It encodes CASSGTGGRSPLHF.

Notes on this clonotype: Relative to the germline gene, one junction end is altered; a read error may explain this. The chain carries TRBV12-3 or TRBV12-4 and TRBJ2-3; 10 nucleotides align to TRBD2. This CDR3 has 14 amino acids. The DNA for the CDR3 is TGTGCCTGCAGTCGGACTAGCGGAACAGATACGCAGTATTTT. As protein: CACSRTSGTDTQYF.

This clonotype was detected ten times or more. V gene TRBV5-1 combines with J gene TRBJ2-3, with 9 bases lining up with TRBD2. The germline V gene has CDR1 SGHRS and CDR2 YFSETQ. The ends lost 4 bases at V and 2 bases at J; junction bases unmatched: 5. This CDR3 spans 15 amino acids. This chain's CDR3 is CASSERLAATDTQYF. As DNA, the CDR3 is TGCGCCAGCAGCGAACGACTAGCGGCCACAGATACGCAGTATTTT.

This clonotype was found many times. The chain carries TRBV6-5 and TRBJ1-2; D is unresolved. The CDR3 extends over 11 amino acids. Germline assignment: CDR1 MNHEY and CDR2 SVGAGI. Deletions cut 6 bases from V and 8 bases from J, with 10 bases between. The CDR3 reads CASRVEAGYTF. The DNA of the CDR3 is TGTGCCAGCAGGGTGGAGGCCGGCTACACCTTC.

This clonotype was observed many times. The CDR3 reads CSASGMADTEAFF. The DNA of the CDR3 is TGCAGTGCTTCAGGGATGGCGGACACTGAAGCTTTCTTT. This chain connects TRBV20-1 to TRBJ1-1, with D perhaps TRBD1 (5 bases). V dropped 5 bases and J dropped 3 bases, with 13 bases sitting between them. Per germline, CDR1 DFQATT and CDR2 SNEGSKA (reference sequence). CDR3 size: 13 residues.

The table lists this clonotype with a few counts. CDR3 loop: CSARVQPTEAFF. The CDR3 DNA is TGCAGTGCTAGAGTCCAGCCCACTGAAGCTTTCTTT. The chain is built from TRBV20-1 and TRBJ1-1; D is undetermined. CDR3 size: 12 residues. Trimming pared 1 base from V and 4 bases from J, leaving 7 bases between. Per germline, CDR1 DFQATT and CDR2 SNEGSKA (reference sequence).

This clonotype came up a few times. The chain couples TRBV20-1 to TRBJ2-5; possible D gene TRBD2, 6 bases. Germline V gene data show CDR1 as DFQATT and CDR2 as SNEGSKA (reference sequence). The CDR3 spans 15 residues. V dropped 6 bases and J dropped 1 base, with 18 bases sitting between them. The CDR3 loop is CSAPQPGDFQETQYF. The CDR3 nucleotides read TGCAGTGCCCCCCAGCCCGGGGACTTCCAAGAGACCCAGTACTTC.

The chain employs TRBV6-1 and TRBJ1-3; D not certain. The CDR3 has 14 amino acids. Trimming removed 3 bases from V and 4 bases from J, with 10 bases in between. CDR1 is MNHNS and CDR2 is SASEGT in the germline V gene. The CDR3 nucleotides read TGTGCCAGCAGTGAGCTCGGTGCGGGAAACACCATATATTTT. It codes for CASSELGAGNTIYF.

This clonotype occurred a few times. The V gene is TRBV5-1, the J gene TRBJ2-1; 14 bases match TRBD2. The CDR3 is made up of 15 amino acids. V trimming: 4 bases; J trimming: 7 bases; junction bases outside the gene matches: 4. Germline CDR1 and CDR2: SGHRS and YFSETQ. CDR3 nucleotide sequence: TGCGCCAGCAGCAAGGGGACTAGCGGGAGAAATGAGCAGTTCTTC. Translated: CASSKGTSGRNEQFF.

This clonotype has only a few counts. The CDR3, as DNA: TGTGCCACCAGCCAGGGACAGGGGGCGACCGGGGAGCTGTTTTTT. Translating gives CATSQGQGATGELFF. The chain employs TRBV15 and TRBJ2-2; 12 bases line up with TRBD1. CDR3 size: 15 residues. The J segment lost 5 bases and the V segment lost 5 bases, leaving 3 bases of the junction unmatched. In germline, CDR1 is LNHNV, CDR2 YYDKDF (reference sequence).

This clonotype occurred many times. The chain uses TRBV6-1 and TRBJ2-3; D is ambiguous. This CDR3 is 15 amino acids long. Germline loops: CDR1 MNHNS, CDR2 SASEGT. The germline V and J ends were trimmed by 6 bases and 0 bases, with 13 bases remaining between them. The DNA for the CDR3 is TGTGCCAGCAGCCCAATGTATGCGAGCACAGATACGCAGTATTTT. Amino acids: CASSPMYASTDTQYF.

There are many counts of this clonotype. The chain employs TRBV3-1 and TRBJ1-2; TRBD1 matches 7 bases. Germline assignment: CDR1 LGHDT and CDR2 YNNKEL (reference sequence). The V segment lost 3 bases and the J segment 0 bases; nucleotides outside the gene matches: 4. The CDR3 runs to 15 residues. This CDR3 is CASSQTGPANYGYTF. Here the CDR3 DNA reads TGTGCCAGCAGCCAGACAGGGCCCGCTAACTATGGCTACACCTTC.

This clonotype was detected ten times or more. The V gene is TRBV3-1, the J gene TRBJ1-5, with D perhaps matching TRBD1 (5 bases). This CDR3 region has 14 residues. Germline assignment: CDR1 LGHDT and CDR2 YNNKEL (reference sequence). V lost 6 bases, J lost 0 bases, and 9 bases lay in between. CDR3 in amino acids: CASSLGVSNQPQHF. Written as DNA, the CDR3 is TGTGCCAGCAGTCTAGGGGTTAGCAATCAGCCCCAGCATTTT.

By share of the sample, this clonotype is medium-sized (0.01 to 0.1%). The chain has TRBV14 and TRBJ2-5; D is uncertain. CDR1 is SGHDN and CDR2 is FVKESK in the germline V gene. The CDR3 has 14 residues. The V end was cut by 4 bases, the J end by 7 bases, with 16 bases between. The CDR3 region has the DNA TGTGCCAGCAGCCCATCCATCTCGGGTGGGACCCAGTACTTC. Its translation is CASSPSISGGTQYF.

This clonotype appeared many times. The chain uses TRBV7-2 and TRBJ2-1; no firm D call. V lost 1 base and J lost 7, with 8 bases in between. This CDR3 is built from 13 residues. Germline V gene data show CDR1 as SGHTA and CDR2 as FQGNSA. The CDR3 here is CASSLGPTNEQFF. The CDR3 DNA reads TGTGCCAGCAGCTTAGGTCCTACAAATGAGCAGTTCTTC. The variable domain in full, completed from reference TRBV7-2 and TRBJ2-1, reads GAGVSQSPSNKVTEKGKDVELRCDPISGHTALYWYRQSLGQGLEFLIYFQGNSAPDKSGLPSDRFSAERTGGSVSTLTIQRTQQEDSAVYLCASSLGPTNEQFFGPGTRLTVL.

This clonotype was seen a handful of times. The J gene is TRBJ1-6, the V gene TRBV20-1, with 8 bases that match TRBD1. The CDR3 length is 16 residues. V shed 0 bases and J 6 bases; nucleotides not matched to a gene: 7. Germline V gives CDR1 DFQATT, CDR2 SNEGSKA (reference sequence). This CDR3 is CSARDPGGTRNSPLHF. CDR3 sequence (DNA): TGCAGTGCTAGAGATCCAGGGGGCACGCGTAATTCACCCCTCCACTTT.

This chain links TRBV3-1 with TRBJ2-5, with a possible D match to TRBD1 (6 bases). Germline CDR1 LGHDT, CDR2 YNNKEL (reference sequence). The length of the CDR3 is 14 residues. V was shortened by 4 bases and J by 5 bases, with 14 bases between the two germline ends. The CDR3, as DNA: TGTGCCAGCAGCCCAATACAGGGTCAGGAGACCCAGTACTTC. Translated, it gives CASSPIQGQETQYF.

This clonotype has ten or more counts. This chain joins TRBV29-1 and TRBJ2-2; D possibly corresponds to TRBD2 (6 bases). Germline V gives CDR1 SQVTM, CDR2 ANQGSEA. CDR3 length equals 14 residues. V lost 7 bases, J lost 8 bases, and 20 bases lay in between. The CDR3 region has the DNA TGCAGCGCTGGGGCTAGCGCGGATCAGGGGGAGCTGTTTTTT. This encodes CSAGASADQGELFF.

This clonotype was seen repeatedly, ten times or more. The rearrangement uses TRBV29-1 and TRBJ2-7; D uncertain. V was shortened by 4 bases and J by 2 bases, with 12 bases between the two germline ends. CDR3 length: 13 residues. Germline V gene data show CDR1 as SQVTM and CDR2 as ANQGSEA. Written as DNA, the CDR3 is TGCAGCGTTGTTCTTCCAGCTACCTACGAGCAGTACTTC. Translating it yields CSVVLPATYEQYF.

This clonotype was counted ten times or more. The chain uses TRBV5-1 and TRBJ2-5; D possibly uses TRBD1 or TRBD2 (6 bases each). Germline V gene lookup returns CDR1 SGHRS and CDR2 YFSETQ. Trimming took 4 bases from V and 5 from J, leaving 21 bases between them. The CDR3 is 16 amino acids. This chain's CDR3 is CASSRSGAGAGETQYF. Here the CDR3 DNA reads TGCGCCAGCAGCCGTTCGGGGGCAGGGGCTGGGGAGACCCAGTACTTC. Full variable domain (outside the CDR3, taken from reference TRBV5-1 and TRBJ2-5): KAGVTQTPRYLIKTRGQQVTLSCSPISGHRSVSWYQQTPGQGLQFLFEYFSETQRNKGNFPGRFSGRQFSNSRSEMNVSTLELGDSALYLCASSRSGAGAGETQYFGPGTRLLVL.

This clonotype was seen repeatedly, ten times or more. V usage is TRBV24-1 and J usage is TRBJ2-1, with 11 bases fitting TRBD1. V was clipped by 3 bases and J by 0 bases; unmatched bases: 3. Looked up from germline, CDR1 is KGHDR and CDR2 is SFDVKD. CDR3 length equals 17 residues. CDR3 loop: CATSDAGTGGSYNEQFF. The CDR3 DNA sequence: TGTGCCACCAGTGATGCCGGGACAGGGGGCTCCTACAATGAGCAGTTCTTC.

J is TRBJ1-1 and V is TRBV27; the match to TRBD1 covers 7 bases. In germline, CDR1 is MNHEY, CDR2 SMNVEV (reference sequence). This CDR3 has 13 amino acids. Losses at the gene ends were 5 bases for V and 4 bases for J; bases not matched to a gene: 4. In DNA, the CDR3 is TGTGCCAGCAGTAAGACAGGGATCACTGAAGCTTTCTTT. It is translated as CASSKTGITEAFF.

This clonotype occurred many times. The genes are TRBV3-1 and TRBJ1-6, with D hard to call. This CDR3 has 15 residues. V lost 0 bases to trimming and J lost 10 bases, with 13 bases between them. CDR1 and CDR2 (germline): LGHDT, YNNKEL (reference sequence). CDR3 residues: CASSQDGQTPSPLHF. DNA of the CDR3: TGTGCCAGCAGCCAAGATGGTCAGACGCCCTCACCCCTCCACTTT.

On this clonotype itself: It may be a read error: a sequence one base away is much more abundant. The chain joins TRBV5-1 to TRBJ2-3; tentatively, D is TRBD2 (5 bases). The germline V and J ends were trimmed by 7 bases and 0 bases, with 30 bases remaining between them. The CDR3 extends over 20 amino acids. Per the germline V gene, CDR1 is SGHRS and CDR2 is YFSETQ. The CDR3 DNA is TGCGCCAGCGGCGCGAATGATAGTCCGGGGTTTAGAACTAGCACAGATACGCAGTATTTT. This encodes CASGANDSPGFRTSTDTQYF.

This clonotype appeared many times. This chain links TRBV5-6 with TRBJ1-5, with TRBD1 matching over 7 bases. CDR1 and CDR2 from the germline V gene are SGHDT and YYEEEE. The CDR3 contains 16 residues. V dropped 0 bases and J dropped 1; count of bases not matched to a gene: 4. The CDR3 here is CASSLGTGWSNQPQHF. The CDR3 coding sequence is TGTGCCAGCAGCTTGGGGACAGGTTGGAGCAATCAGCCCCAGCATTTT.

The chain joins TRBV2 to TRBJ2-3; 13 bases are shared with TRBD2. Losses at the gene ends were 5 bases for V and 4 bases for J; bases not matched to a gene: 6. CDR1 and CDR2 (germline): SNHLY, FYNNEI. The CDR3 has 16 residues. The CDR3: CASSLTSGGGADTQYF. The CDR3 DNA reads TGTGCCAGCAGTCTAACTAGCGGGGGGGGTGCAGATACGCAGTATTTT. Together with reference TRBV2 and TRBJ2-3, the CDR3 gives the full variable domain: EPEVTQTPSHQVTQMGQEVILRCVPISNHLYFYWYRQILGQKVEFLVSFYNNEISEKSEIFDDQFSVERPDGSNFTLKIRSTKLEDSAMYFCASSLTSGGGADTQYFGPGTRLTVL.

This clonotype has only a few counts. V gene TRBV11-3 combines with J gene TRBJ2-1; D not certain. Germline V gives CDR1 SGHNT, CDR2 YENEEA. Trimming removed 3 bases at V and 0 bases at J, with 6 bases between. The CDR3 extends over 14 amino acids. This CDR3 reads CASSFGSSYNEQFF. DNA of the CDR3: TGTGCCAGCAGCTTCGGCAGCTCCTACAATGAGCAGTTCTTC.

This clonotype has ten or more counts. The CDR3 bases are TGCGCCAGCAGCTTGGGACAGAATTTGGGTTCACCCCTCCACTTT. Protein product: CASSLGQNLGSPLHF. V is TRBV5-1 and J is TRBJ1-6; D perhaps matches TRBD1 (5 bases). Germline V gene lookup returns CDR1 SGHRS and CDR2 YFSETQ. The CDR3 spans 15 residues. V was clipped by 0 bases and J by 9 bases, with 13 bases between them.

This clonotype has a handful of counts. The rearrangement uses TRBV10-3 and TRBJ2-3; D is possibly TRBD1 or TRBD2 (5 bases each). Per germline, CDR1 ENHRY and CDR2 SYGVKD. There are 13 residues in the CDR3. V was clipped by 9 bases and J by 2 bases, with 12 bases between them. Here the CDR3 reads CAMARGYTDTQYF. The CDR3 bases are TGTGCCATGGCCCGGGGCTACACAGATACGCAGTATTTT.